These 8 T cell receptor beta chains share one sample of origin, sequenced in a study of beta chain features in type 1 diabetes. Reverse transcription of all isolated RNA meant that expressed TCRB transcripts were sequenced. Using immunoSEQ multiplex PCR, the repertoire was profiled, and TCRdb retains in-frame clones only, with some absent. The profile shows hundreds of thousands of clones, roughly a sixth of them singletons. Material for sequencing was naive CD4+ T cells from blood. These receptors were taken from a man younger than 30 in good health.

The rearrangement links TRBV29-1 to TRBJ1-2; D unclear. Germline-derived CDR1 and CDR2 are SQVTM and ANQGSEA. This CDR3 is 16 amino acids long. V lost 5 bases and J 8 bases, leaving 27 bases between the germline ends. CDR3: CSVPVVSSALNIGYTF. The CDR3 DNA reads TGCAGCGTTCCCGTTGTTTCCTCCGCGCTTAACATAGGCTACACCTTC.

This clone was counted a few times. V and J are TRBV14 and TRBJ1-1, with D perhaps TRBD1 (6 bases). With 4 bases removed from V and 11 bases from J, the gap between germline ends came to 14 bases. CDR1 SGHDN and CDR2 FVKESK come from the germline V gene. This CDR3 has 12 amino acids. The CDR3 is CASSPGHLWAFF. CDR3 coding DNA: TGTGCCAGCAGCCCGGGACACCTCTGGGCTTTCTTT.

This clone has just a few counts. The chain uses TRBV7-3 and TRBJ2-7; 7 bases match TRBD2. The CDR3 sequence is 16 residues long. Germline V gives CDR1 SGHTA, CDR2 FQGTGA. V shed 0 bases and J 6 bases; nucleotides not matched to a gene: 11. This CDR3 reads CASSLTMPAGNFEQYF. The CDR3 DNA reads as TGTGCCAGCAGCTTAACCATGCCAGCGGGAAACTTCGAGCAGTACTTC.

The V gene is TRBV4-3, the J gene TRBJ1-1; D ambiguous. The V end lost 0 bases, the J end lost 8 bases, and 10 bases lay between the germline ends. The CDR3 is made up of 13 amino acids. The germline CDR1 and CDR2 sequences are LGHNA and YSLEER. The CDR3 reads CASSQELFREAFF. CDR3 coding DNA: TGCGCCAGCAGCCAAGAACTGTTTAGGGAAGCTTTCTTT.

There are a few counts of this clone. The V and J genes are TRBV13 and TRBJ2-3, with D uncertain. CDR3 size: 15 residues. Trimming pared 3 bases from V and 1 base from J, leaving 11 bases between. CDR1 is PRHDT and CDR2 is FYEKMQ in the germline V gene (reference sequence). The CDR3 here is CASSLAVEGTDTQYF. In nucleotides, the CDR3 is TGTGCCAGCAGCTTGGCAGTCGAGGGCACAGATACGCAGTATTTT.

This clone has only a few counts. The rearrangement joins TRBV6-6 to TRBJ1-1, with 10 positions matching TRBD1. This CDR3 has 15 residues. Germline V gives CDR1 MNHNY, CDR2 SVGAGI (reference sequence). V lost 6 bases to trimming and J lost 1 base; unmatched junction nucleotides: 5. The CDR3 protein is CASSPGTGANTEAFF. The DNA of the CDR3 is TGTGCCAGCAGCCCCGGGACAGGGGCGAACACTGAAGCTTTCTTT.

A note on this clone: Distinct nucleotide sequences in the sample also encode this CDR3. The CDR3 protein is CASSLGVYNEQFF. The CDR3 bases are TGCGCCAGCAGCTTGGGGGTCTACAATGAGCAGTTCTTC. The chain has TRBV5-1 and TRBJ2-1; D gene unclear. This CDR3 spans 13 amino acids. Trimming left V 0 bases short and J 3 bases short, with 4 bases between. CDR1 and CDR2 from the germline V gene are SGHRS and YFSETQ.

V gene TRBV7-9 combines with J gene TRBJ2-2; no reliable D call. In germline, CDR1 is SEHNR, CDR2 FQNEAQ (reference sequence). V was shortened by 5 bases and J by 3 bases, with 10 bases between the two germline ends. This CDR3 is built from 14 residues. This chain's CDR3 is CASSPGSYTGELFF. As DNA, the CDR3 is TGTGCCAGCAGCCCTGGGTCGTACACCGGGGAGCTGTTTTTT.